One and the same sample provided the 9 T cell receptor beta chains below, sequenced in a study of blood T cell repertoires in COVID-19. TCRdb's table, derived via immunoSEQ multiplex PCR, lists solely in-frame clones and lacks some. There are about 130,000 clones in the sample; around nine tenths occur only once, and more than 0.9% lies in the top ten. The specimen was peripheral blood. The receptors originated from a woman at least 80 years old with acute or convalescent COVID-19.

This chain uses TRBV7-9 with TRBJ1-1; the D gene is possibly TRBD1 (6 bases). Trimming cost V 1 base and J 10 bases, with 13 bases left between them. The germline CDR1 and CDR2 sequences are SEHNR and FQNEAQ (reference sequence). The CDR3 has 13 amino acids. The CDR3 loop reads CASSLVSQGTAFF. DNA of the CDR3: TGTGCCAGCAGCTTAGTTTCCCAGGGGACAGCTTTCTTT.

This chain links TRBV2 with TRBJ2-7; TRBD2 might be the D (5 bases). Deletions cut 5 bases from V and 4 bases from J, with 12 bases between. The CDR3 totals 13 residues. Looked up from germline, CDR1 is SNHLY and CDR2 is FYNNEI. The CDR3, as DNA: TGTGCCAGCAGTCCCCGGAGGAAATACGAGCAGTACTTC. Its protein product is CASSPRRKYEQYF.

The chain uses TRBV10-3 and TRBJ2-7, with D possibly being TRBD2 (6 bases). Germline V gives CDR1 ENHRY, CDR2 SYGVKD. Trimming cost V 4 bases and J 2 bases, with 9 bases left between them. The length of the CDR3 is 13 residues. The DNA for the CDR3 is TGTGCCATCAGTGTTCGGGGGACCTACGAGCAGTACTTC. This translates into CAISVRGTYEQYF.

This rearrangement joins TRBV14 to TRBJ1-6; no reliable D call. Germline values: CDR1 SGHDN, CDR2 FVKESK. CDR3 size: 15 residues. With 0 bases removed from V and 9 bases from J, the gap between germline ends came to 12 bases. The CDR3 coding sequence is TGTGCCAGCAGCCAAGAGGCCAGTTCGTTTTCACCCCTCCACTTT. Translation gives CASSQEASSFSPLHF.

The CDR3 reads CASTPPGTGATGELFF. The DNA for the CDR3 is TGTGCCAGCACCCCACCGGGGACAGGGGCCACCGGGGAGCTGTTTTTT. This rearrangement joins TRBV9 to TRBJ2-2; 10 positions agree with TRBD1. The V segment lost 6 bases and the J segment 4 bases; nucleotides outside the gene matches: 9. CDR3 size: 16 residues. Germline V gene lookup returns CDR1 SGDLS and CDR2 YYNGEE.

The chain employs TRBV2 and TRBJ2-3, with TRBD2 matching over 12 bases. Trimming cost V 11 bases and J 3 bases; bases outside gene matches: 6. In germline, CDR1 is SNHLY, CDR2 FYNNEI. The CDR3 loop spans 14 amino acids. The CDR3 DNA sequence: TGTGCCTGCTCACTAGCGGGAGGAACAGATACGCAGTATTTT. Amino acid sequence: CACSLAGGTDTQYF.

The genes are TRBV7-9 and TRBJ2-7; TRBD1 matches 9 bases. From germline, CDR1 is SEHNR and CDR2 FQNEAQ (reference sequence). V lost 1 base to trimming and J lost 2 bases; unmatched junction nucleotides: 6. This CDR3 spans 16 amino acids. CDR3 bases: TGTGCCAGCAGCTTAGGCCCGGGACAGGGAACCTACGAGCAGTACTTC. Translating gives CASSLGPGQGTYEQYF.

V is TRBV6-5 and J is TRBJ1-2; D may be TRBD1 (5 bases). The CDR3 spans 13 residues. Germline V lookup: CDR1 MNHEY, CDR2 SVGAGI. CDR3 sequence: CTSQGQAAYGYTF. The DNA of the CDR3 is TGTACGAGTCAGGGTCAGGCGGCCTATGGCTACACCTTC.

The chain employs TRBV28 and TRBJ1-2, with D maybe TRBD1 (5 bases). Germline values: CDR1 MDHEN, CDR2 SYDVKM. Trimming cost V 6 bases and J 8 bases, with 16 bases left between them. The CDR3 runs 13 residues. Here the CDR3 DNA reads TGTGCCAGCAGCACCCAGGGTCGCAGGGGCTACACCTTC. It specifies CASSTQGRRGYTF.